Shown below are 23 T cell receptor beta chains from a single sample sequenced in a study of cytomegalovirus exposure and HLA in healthy donors. Only in-frame clones appear in the TCRdb table, and some are missing; sequencing was by immunoSEQ multiplex PCR. The data hold about 140,000 clones, with about nine tenths observed a single time. Sequencing input: PBMCs. All receptors come from a man younger than 30 in good health and CMV-seronegative.

This clone was observed a single time. V usage is TRBV13 and J usage is TRBJ2-7, with D possibly matching TRBD1 (5 bases). The CDR3 totals 15 residues. V dropped 2 bases and J dropped 4 bases, with 15 bases sitting between them. From germline, CDR1 is PRHDT and CDR2 FYEKMQ (reference sequence). This chain's CDR3 is CASSLRGSLTYEQYF. For the CDR3, the DNA is TGTGCCAGCAGCTTAAGGGGATCCCTCACTTACGAGCAGTACTTC.

This chain links TRBV5-4 with TRBJ2-5, with TRBD2 matching 9 bases. After removal of 5 bases from V and 1 base from J, the junction contained 9 bases not matched to a gene. The CDR3 runs to 16 residues. The germline CDR1 and CDR2 sequences are SGHNT and YYREEE (reference sequence). The CDR3 DNA is TGTGCCAGCAGTTTAGAGAGCGGGGGGCTCCAAGAGACCCAGTACTTC. Amino acids: CASSLESGGLQETQYF.

The chain combines TRBV27 with TRBJ1-1; D is undetermined. CDR1 and CDR2 from the germline V gene are MNHEY and SMNVEV (reference sequence). The CDR3 totals 11 residues. V was pared by 7 bases and J by 10 bases, with 13 bases between. Here the CDR3 reads CASTLRGRAFF. The CDR3 DNA reads TGTGCCAGCACCCTACGGGGTCGAGCTTTCTTT.

The CDR3 region is CASRTGGYEQYF. CDR3 bases: TGTGCCAGCAGGACAGGGGGCTACGAGCAGTACTTC. The chain uses TRBV2 and TRBJ2-7; 9 bases map to TRBD1. CDR1 SNHLY and CDR2 FYNNEI come from the germline V gene. V shed 6 bases and J 3 bases; nucleotides not matched to a gene: 0. The CDR3 contains 12 residues.

There are a few counts of this clone. The chain uses TRBV7-2 and TRBJ2-7; tentatively, D is TRBD2 (5 bases). Looked up from germline, CDR1 is SGHTA and CDR2 is FQGNSA. The CDR3 spans 17 residues. Trimming cost V 2 bases and J 3 bases, with 20 bases left between them. CDR3 sequence (DNA): TGTGCCAGCAGCTTATCCAGCCTTGGACGGGGAATCTACGAGCAGTACTTC. This translates into CASSLSSLGRGIYEQYF.

This clone was detected only once. V gene TRBV11-2 combines with J gene TRBJ1-2; D may be TRBD1 (6 bases). This CDR3 region has 15 residues. CDR1 is SGHAT, CDR2 FQNNGV, per germline. The V end was cut by 3 bases, the J end by 6 bases, with 17 bases between. CDR3 in DNA: TGTGCCAGCAGCTTCCCCTCGGATAGGGGGAATGGCTACACCTTC. This encodes CASSFPSDRGNGYTF. Full variable domain (missing parts from reference TRBV11-2 and TRBJ1-2): EAGVAQSPRYKIIEKRQSVAFWCNPISGHATLYWYQQILGQGPKLLIQFQNNGVVDDSQLPKDRFSAERLKGVDSTLKIQPAKLEDSAVYLCASSFPSDRGNGYTFGSGTRLTVV.

The chain uses TRBV25-1 and TRBJ1-4, with a weak D call TRBD1 (5 bases). Trimming removed 4 bases from V and 4 bases from J, with 10 bases in between. Germline V gives CDR1 MGHDK, CDR2 SYGVNS. This CDR3 is 14 amino acids long. The CDR3 sequence is CASSGKGINEKLFF. CDR3 nucleotide sequence: TGTGCCAGCAGTGGTAAGGGGATTAATGAAAAACTGTTTTTT.

This clone has more than one count but fewer than ten. This rearrangement joins TRBV7-7 to TRBJ2-5; 7 bases map to TRBD2. J lost 3 bases, V lost 6 bases, and 4 bases had no gene match. This CDR3 has 13 amino acids. CDR1 and CDR2 (germline): SSHAT, FNYEAQ (reference sequence). For the CDR3, the DNA is TGTGCCAGCAGTTCCGGGGGGAAAGAGACCCAGTACTTC. Protein: CASSSGGKETQYF. The complete variable domain, with remaining parts taken from reference TRBV7-7 and TRBJ2-5, reads GAGVSQSPRYKVTKRGQDVTLRCDPISSHATLYWYQQALGQGPEFLTYFNYEAQPDKSGLPSDRFSAERPEGSISTLTIQRTEQRDSAMYRCASSSGGKETQYFGPGTRLLVL.

J is TRBJ1-5 and V is TRBV5-1; D gene ambiguous. From germline, CDR1 is SGHRS and CDR2 YFSETQ. The CDR3 has 15 amino acids. V shed 0 bases and J shed 4 bases, with 11 bases lying between them. The CDR3 is CASSLEGGGNQPQHF. CDR3 bases: TGCGCCAGCAGCTTGGAGGGTGGAGGAAATCAGCCCCAGCATTTT.

The CDR3 sequence: CASSYPPSGLNYGYTF. Written as DNA, the CDR3 is TGTGCCAGCAGTTATCCTCCGTCGGGACTTAACTATGGCTACACCTTC. The rearrangement uses TRBV9 and TRBJ1-2; the D gene is possibly TRBD1 (5 bases). The CDR3 has 16 residues. Trimming removed 5 bases at V and 1 base at J, with 18 bases between. CDR1 is SGDLS, CDR2 YYNGEE, per germline.

V and J are TRBV7-2 and TRBJ1-2; the D is unclear. In germline, CDR1 is SGHTA, CDR2 FQGNSA. Between the trimmed V and J ends, which lost 2 bases and 7 bases, there was a span of 11 bases. The length of the CDR3 is 13 residues. CDR3 loop: CASSLTPEAGYTF. DNA for the CDR3: TGTGCCAGCAGCTTAACCCCTGAGGCTGGCTACACCTTC.

This chain joins TRBV27 and TRBJ2-2, with a tentative D call TRBD2 (5 bases). The CDR3 contains 12 residues. Trimming took off 5 bases at V and 7 bases at J, with 8 bases between the two ends. Germline V gives CDR1 MNHEY, CDR2 SMNVEV (reference sequence). The CDR3 nucleotides are TGTGCCAGCAGTCCGGGGAGCGGGGAGCTGTTTTTT. Translated, it gives CASSPGSGELFF.

CDR3 loop: CASSYEFQGSYNEQFF. CDR3 DNA: TGTGCCAGCAGTTACGAGTTCCAGGGCTCCTACAATGAGCAGTTCTTC. This rearrangement joins TRBV6-6 to TRBJ2-1; weak D call: TRBD1 (5 bases). V was clipped by 2 bases and J by 0 bases, with 11 bases between them. Germline CDR1 is MNHNY and CDR2 is SVGAGI (reference sequence). The CDR3 is 16 residues long.

V gene TRBV10-3 combines with J gene TRBJ2-5; 11 nucleotides align to TRBD2. CDR3 size: 18 residues. V lost 6 bases, J lost 5 bases, and 17 bases stayed unmatched. The germline V gene has CDR1 ENHRY and CDR2 SYGVKD. The CDR3 spells CAIRGGVAGGPGSETQYF. The CDR3 coding sequence is TGTGCCATCAGGGGAGGAGTAGCGGGGGGGCCTGGGAGCGAGACCCAGTACTTC.

The rearrangement joins TRBV5-1 to TRBJ2-7; D may be TRBD2 (6 bases). CDR1 and CDR2 from the germline V gene are SGHRS and YFSETQ. CDR3 size: 13 residues. V was shortened by 4 bases and J by 3 bases, with 11 bases between the two germline ends. CDR3 nucleotides: TGCGCCAGCAGCCCGGGGGACCGCTACGAGCAGTACTTC. Protein: CASSPGDRYEQYF.

The V and J genes are TRBV7-8 and TRBJ2-3; tentative D call: TRBD1 (6 bases). Trimming took 5 bases from V and 2 from J, leaving 17 bases between them. CDR1 and CDR2 from the germline V gene are SGHVS and FQNEAQ. The CDR3 runs 16 residues. The CDR3 DNA reads as TGTGCCAGCAGCAAAAACAGGGATTTACTCACAGATACGCAGTATTTT. Protein product: CASSKNRDLLTDTQYF. Drawing the rest from reference TRBV7-8 and TRBJ2-3, the complete variable domain is GAGVSQSPRYKVAKRGQDVALRCDPISGHVSLFWYQQALGQGPEFLTYFQNEAQLDKSGLPSDRFFAERPEGSVSTLKIQRTQQEDSAVYLCASSKNRDLLTDTQYFGPGTRLTVL.

This clone was observed once. This chain joins TRBV5-5 and TRBJ2-7, with D maybe TRBD2 (8 bases). This CDR3 contains 15 residues. Trimming pared 4 bases from V and 0 bases from J, leaving 14 bases between. Per the germline V gene, CDR1 is SGHKS and CDR2 is YYEKEE (reference sequence). CDR3 protein: CASSRGGQNSYEQYF. The CDR3 DNA follows: TGTGCCAGCAGCCGGGGGGGACAGAACTCCTACGAGCAGTACTTC.

The chain couples TRBV11-2 to TRBJ2-7; 9 bases align to TRBD2. The junction had 16 bases not matched to a gene; V was cut back by 4 bases and J by 3 bases. CDR3 length: 18 residues. Germline assignment: CDR1 SGHAT and CDR2 FQNNGV. CDR3 nucleotide sequence: TGTGCCAGCAGCTCCTACCCTACCCGGGCTAGCGGGATCTACGAGCAGTACTTC. It codes for CASSSYPTRASGIYEQYF.

This chain uses TRBV6-1 with TRBJ2-5; D is possibly TRBD1 (6 bases). The CDR3 contains 14 residues. Per germline, CDR1 MNHNS and CDR2 SASEGT. V shed 5 bases and J shed 3 bases, with 13 bases lying between them. The CDR3 nucleotides read TGTGCCAGCAGTATAACAGGGCGTAAAGAGACCCAGTACTTC. As protein: CASSITGRKETQYF.

V and J are TRBV5-1 and TRBJ2-7, with D possibly TRBD2 on 6 matching bases. The CDR3 length is 13 residues. Trimming cost V 2 bases and J 5 bases, with 11 bases left between them. Per germline, CDR1 SGHRS and CDR2 YFSETQ. This CDR3 is CASSFREADEQYF. CDR3 nucleotides: TGCGCCAGCAGCTTCAGGGAGGCCGACGAGCAGTACTTC. The whole variable domain, filled in from reference TRBV5-1 and TRBJ2-7, reads KAGVTQTPRYLIKTRGQQVTLSCSPISGHRSVSWYQQTPGQGLQFLFEYFSETQRNKGNFPGRFSGRQFSNSRSEMNVSTLELGDSALYLCASSFREADEQYFGPGTRLTVT.

V and J are TRBV19 and TRBJ1-2; D not certain. This CDR3 has 16 amino acids. Trimming took off 1 base at V and 4 bases at J, with 16 bases between the two ends. CDR1 and CDR2 from the germline V gene are LNHDA and SQIVND (reference sequence). This CDR3 reads CASSIGKRTFTYGYTF. The CDR3 coding sequence is TGTGCCAGTAGTATAGGGAAGCGCACTTTTACCTATGGCTACACCTTC.

This chain uses TRBV7-8 with TRBJ2-7; the match to TRBD2 covers 8 bases. There are 15 residues in the CDR3. The germline V gene has CDR1 SGHVS and CDR2 FQNEAQ. The V and J ends lost 1 base and 7 bases, in that order; junction bases with no gene match: 9. The CDR3 reads CASSLVRRGVGEQYF. The CDR3, as DNA: TGTGCCAGCAGCTTAGTGCGGCGGGGGGTGGGAGAGCAGTACTTC.

This rearrangement joins TRBV5-1 to TRBJ2-1; TRBD2 matches 12 bases. The CDR3 has 17 amino acids. V was pared by 3 bases and J by 2 bases, with 6 bases of the junction left unmatched. CDR1 SGHRS and CDR2 YFSETQ come from the germline V gene. This CDR3 is CASSWASGRAAYNEQFF. The CDR3 DNA follows: TGCGCCAGCAGCTGGGCTAGCGGGAGGGCGGCCTACAATGAGCAGTTCTTC.